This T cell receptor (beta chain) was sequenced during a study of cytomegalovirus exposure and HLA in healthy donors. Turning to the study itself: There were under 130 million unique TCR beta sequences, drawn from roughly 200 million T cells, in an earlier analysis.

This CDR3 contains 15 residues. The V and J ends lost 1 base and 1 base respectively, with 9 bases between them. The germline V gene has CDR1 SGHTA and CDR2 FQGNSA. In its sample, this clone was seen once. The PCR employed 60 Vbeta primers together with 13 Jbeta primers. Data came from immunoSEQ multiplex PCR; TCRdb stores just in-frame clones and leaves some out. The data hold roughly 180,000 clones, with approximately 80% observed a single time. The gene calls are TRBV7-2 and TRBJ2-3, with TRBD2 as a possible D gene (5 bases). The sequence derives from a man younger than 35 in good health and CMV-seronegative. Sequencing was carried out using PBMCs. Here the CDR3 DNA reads TGTGCCAGCAGCTTAGGTAGTAGCGGCACAGATACGCAGTATTTT. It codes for CASSLGSSGTDTQYF.